This T cell receptor beta chain derives from a study of T cell changes during pregnancy in multiple sclerosis. Profiling relied on immunoSEQ multiplex PCR, and the TCRdb table lists in-frame clones only, not all of them. This table holds around 99,000 clones, approximately 92% found once. Trimming took off 5 bases at V and 9 bases at J, with 19 bases between the two ends. This CDR3 contains 14 residues. The germline V gene has CDR1 SGHTA and CDR2 FQGNSA. This sequence was found in a female donor with multiple sclerosis, enrolled in a pregnancy study. Sequences were derived from peripheral blood, sampled in the first trimester of pregnancy. The genes are TRBV7-2 and TRBJ2-5; possible D gene TRBD2, 6 bases. This chain's CDR3 is CASSPKSGLGAQYF. As DNA, the CDR3 is TGTGCCAGCAGCCCAAAGTCGGGACTCGGGGCCCAGTACTTC.